The 4 T cell receptor beta chains in this list originate from one sample, sequenced in a study of T cell responses to AZD1222 COVID-19 vaccine. TCRdb keeps only in-frame clones here, not all; method: immunoSEQ multiplex PCR. The table shows about 140,000 clones, with approximately 90% occurring only once. The material was peripheral blood, obtained on day 0 of AZD1222 vaccination. The receptors come from an adult in good health.

The chain recombines TRBV23-1 with TRBJ1-3; no reliable D call. TRBV23-1 is an ORF, with its function uncertain. V lost 1 base and J lost 0, with 13 bases in between. This CDR3 is built from 17 residues. CDR3 coding DNA: TGCGCCAGCAGTCAATTAGGACCCCTGAGCTCTGGAAACACCATATATTTT. It codes for CASSQLGPLSSGNTIYF.

V is TRBV20-1 and J is TRBJ2-5; D not resolved. The CDR3 totals 11 residues. Germline loops: CDR1 DFQATT, CDR2 SNEGSKA (reference sequence). V gave up 2 bases and J gave up 5 bases, with 6 bases separating them. In DNA form, the CDR3 reads TGCAGTGCTAGATTTTGGGAGACCCAGTACTTC. Residues: CSARFWETQYF.

The genes are TRBV27 and TRBJ2-2, with D perhaps TRBD1 (6 bases). The V end was cut by 6 bases, the J end by 8 bases, with 16 bases between. Germline V gene sequence: CDR1 MNHEY, CDR2 SMNVEV (reference sequence). This CDR3 comprises 14 residues. The CDR3 bases are TGTGCCAGCAGCACGACAGGTGCAAGAGGGGAGCTGTTTTTT. It codes for CASSTTGARGELFF.

This rearrangement joins TRBV5-1 to TRBJ2-2; TRBD2 agrees at 12 bases. The CDR3 has 17 amino acids. J was trimmed by 4 bases and V by 4 bases; bases with no gene match: 8. Per germline, CDR1 SGHRS and CDR2 YFSETQ. This chain's CDR3 is CASSLLTSGGGTGELFF. Here the CDR3 DNA reads TGCGCCAGCAGCCTCCTGACTAGCGGGGGTGGCACCGGGGAGCTGTTTTTT.